This TCR beta chain came from a study of cytomegalovirus exposure and HLA in healthy donors. Study findings and constraints: There were under 200 TCR beta chains listed as cytomegalovirus-associated. Rare TCR sequences dominated, though some public TCRs recurred in many donors.

The table came from immunoSEQ multiplex PCR; TCRdb's copy has only in-frame clones and leaves some out. The data show approximately 150,000 clones, approximately 81% seen once. This CDR3 contains 13 residues. The junction had 4 bases not matched to a gene; V was cut back by 6 bases and J by 5 bases. CDR1 and CDR2 (germline): SQVTM, ANQGSEA. As regards this clone: Its antigen is not known.

This TCR came from a man aged 30 to 39 in good health and CMV-seropositive. Sequencing used PBMCs. The chain joins TRBV29-1 to TRBJ2-5, with 12 nucleotides matching TRBD1. CDR3 nucleotides: TGCAGCGTCGGGACAGGGGGCAGTGAGACCCAGTACTTC. Amino acid sequence: CSVGTGGSETQYF. The full variable domain, in which reference TRBV29-1 and TRBJ2-5 provide the parts outside the CDR3, is SAVISQKPSRDICQRGTSLTIQCQVDSQVTMMFWYRQQPGQSLTLIATANQGSEATYESGFVIDKFPISRPNLTFSTLTVSNMSPEDSSIYLCSVGTGGSETQYFGPGTRLLVL.